The rows below give T cell receptor beta chains drawn from one sample of a study of cytomegalovirus exposure and HLA in healthy donors. Sequencing was performed with immunoSEQ multiplex PCR; in TCRdb, only in-frame clones are kept and a portion is missing. The table includes 200,000 to 250,000 clones, around 90% detected once. Sequenced: PBMCs. Source of these receptors: a woman aged 18 to 35 in good health and CMV-seropositive. Both conserved end residues are part of each CDR3. Each record gives: V gene, J gene, clone size, D gene, CDR3 protein, CDR3 DNA. D genes are given only for firm matches. The size of a clone is reported for some rows only, either as once, few or many, or as a class for expanded clones.

V gene: TRBV18
J gene: TRBJ2-3
clone size: .
D gene: .
CDR3 protein: CASSPPIAGSTDTQYF
CDR3 DNA: TGTGCCAGCTCACCACCGATTGCGGGGAGCACAGATACGCAGTATTTT

V gene: TRBV29-1
J gene: TRBJ1-4
clone size: .
D gene: .
CDR3 protein: CSVGPDAGMTEKLFF
CDR3 DNA: TGCAGCGTTGGGCCGGATGCAGGGATGACAGAAAAACTGTTTTTT

V gene: TRBV19
J gene: TRBJ1-5
clone size: .
D gene: .
CDR3 protein: CASSRQQEDQPQHF
CDR3 DNA: TGTGCCAGTAGTAGGCAGCAGGAGGATCAGCCCCAGCATTTT

V gene: TRBV4-1
J gene: TRBJ2-2
clone size: .
D gene: .
CDR3 protein: CASSQGRGTNTGELFF
CDR3 DNA: TGCGCCAGCAGCCAAGGCCGGGGGACGAACACCGGGGAGCTGTTTTTT

V gene: TRBV5-1
J gene: TRBJ2-1
clone size: .
D gene: TRBD2
CDR3 protein: CASSLVRGTSGREDGEQFF
CDR3 DNA: TGCGCCAGCAGCTTGGTCAGGGGTACTAGCGGGAGGGAGGACGGCGAGCAGTTCTTC

V gene: TRBV5-4
J gene: TRBJ1-4
clone size: .
D gene: TRBD1
CDR3 protein: CASSSGTEATNEKLFF
CDR3 DNA: TGTGCCAGCAGCTCAGGGACAGAAGCAACTAATGAAAAACTGTTTTTT

V gene: TRBV6-5
J gene: TRBJ2-7
clone size: .
D gene: .
CDR3 protein: CASSSYENLEQYF
CDR3 DNA: TGTGCCAGCAGTTCCTACGAGAACCTCGAGCAGTACTTC

V gene: TRBV7-8
J gene: TRBJ2-7
clone size: .
D gene: .
CDR3 protein: CASSLVMGSGEQYF
CDR3 DNA: TGTGCCAGCAGCTTAGTTATGGGAAGCGGCGAGCAGTACTTC

V gene: TRBV27
J gene: TRBJ2-7
clone size: .
D gene: .
CDR3 protein: CASSFERSSYEQYF
CDR3 DNA: TGTGCCAGCAGTTTCGAGCGGAGCTCCTACGAGCAGTACTTC

V gene: TRBV7-8
J gene: TRBJ2-7
clone size: few
D gene: TRBD1
CDR3 protein: CASSQGQSHYEQYF
CDR3 DNA: TGTGCCAGCAGCCAGGGACAGTCACACTACGAGCAGTACTTC

V gene: TRBV28
J gene: TRBJ2-3
clone size: .
D gene: TRBD2
CDR3 protein: CASSSQRPFWSGTSSTDTQYF
CDR3 DNA: TGTGCCAGCAGCTCTCAGCGCCCTTTCTGGAGCGGGACTTCTAGCACAGATACGCAGTATTTT

V gene: TRBV15
J gene: TRBJ2-1
clone size: .
D gene: TRBD2
CDR3 protein: CATSSRLAGRLGYNEQFF
CDR3 DNA: TGTGCCACCAGCAGCAGACTAGCGGGAAGGTTGGGGTACAATGAGCAGTTCTTC

V gene: TRBV9
J gene: TRBJ2-7
clone size: .
D gene: TRBD2
CDR3 protein: CASSVGGSGSIYEQYF
CDR3 DNA: TGTGCCAGCAGCGTAGGGGGTAGCGGGAGTATTTACGAGCAGTACTTC

V gene: TRBV15
J gene: TRBJ1-1
clone size: .
D gene: TRBD1
CDR3 protein: CATSEDRGNTEAFF
CDR3 DNA: TGTGCCACCAGCGAAGACAGGGGGAACACTGAAGCTTTCTTT

V gene: TRBV28
J gene: TRBJ2-1
clone size: .
D gene: .
CDR3 protein: CASSLGRPYNEQFF
CDR3 DNA: TGTGCCAGCAGTTTGGGCAGACCCTACAATGAGCAGTTCTTC

V gene: TRBV5-1
J gene: TRBJ2-2
clone size: .
D gene: TRBD1
CDR3 protein: CASSFTYRGLNTGELFF
CDR3 DNA: TGCGCCAGCAGCTTCACTTACAGGGGGCTGAACACCGGGGAGCTGTTTTTT

V gene: TRBV28
J gene: TRBJ1-5
clone size: .
D gene: TRBD1
CDR3 protein: CASRKRYRGREGNQPQHF
CDR3 DNA: TGTGCCAGCAGAAAGAGGTACAGGGGAAGGGAGGGCAATCAGCCCCAGCATTTT

V gene: TRBV7-2
J gene: TRBJ2-7
clone size: few
D gene: TRBD1
CDR3 protein: CASSLDRDRAISYEQYF
CDR3 DNA: TGTGCCAGCAGCTTAGACCGGGACAGGGCTATCTCCTACGAGCAGTACTTC

V gene: TRBV5-1
J gene: TRBJ2-2
clone size: .
D gene: TRBD2
CDR3 protein: CASSPGGGAPRELFF
CDR3 DNA: TGCGCCAGCAGCCCGGGAGGGGGGGCTCCGAGGGAGCTGTTTTTT

V gene: TRBV15
J gene: TRBJ1-1
clone size: .
D gene: .
CDR3 protein: CATSRDRGNTEAFF
CDR3 DNA: TGTGCCACCAGCAGAGACAGGGGAAACACTGAAGCTTTCTTT

V gene: TRBV7-6
J gene: TRBJ1-1
clone size: .
D gene: .
CDR3 protein: CASSSGQTNTEAFF
CDR3 DNA: TGTGCCAGCAGCTCCGGACAGACTAACACTGAAGCTTTCTTT

V gene: TRBV29-1
J gene: TRBJ2-3
clone size: .
D gene: TRBD2
CDR3 protein: CSVKAGEGTDTQYF
CDR3 DNA: TGCAGCGTCAAAGCGGGAGAGGGTACAGATACGCAGTATTTT

V gene: TRBV28
J gene: TRBJ1-2
clone size: .
D gene: .
CDR3 protein: CASRFGDYGYTF
CDR3 DNA: TGTGCCAGCAGATTCGGAGACTATGGCTACACCTTC

V gene: TRBV19
J gene: TRBJ2-7
clone size: .
D gene: .
CDR3 protein: CASSIMSGVGEQYF
CDR3 DNA: TGTGCCAGTAGTATTATGTCGGGGGTGGGGGAGCAGTACTTC

V gene: TRBV5-1
J gene: TRBJ2-1
clone size: .
D gene: .
CDR3 protein: CASSFGAYNEQFF
CDR3 DNA: TGCGCCAGCAGCTTCGGGGCCTACAATGAGCAGTTCTTC

V gene: TRBV5-4
J gene: TRBJ1-1
clone size: .
D gene: .
CDR3 protein: CASSFSTGNTEAFF
CDR3 DNA: TGTGCCAGCAGCTTCTCGACGGGAAACACTGAAGCTTTCTTT

V gene: TRBV6-6
J gene: TRBJ1-5
clone size: .
D gene: TRBD1
CDR3 protein: CATMARDRSQPQHF
CDR3 DNA: TGTGCCACCATGGCCCGGGACAGGAGTCAGCCCCAGCATTTT

V gene: TRBV2
J gene: TRBJ2-5
clone size: .
D gene: TRBD2
CDR3 protein: CASSMGEGRLKETQYF
CDR3 DNA: TGTGCCAGCAGCATGGGGGAGGGTCGGCTTAAAGAGACCCAGTACTTC

V gene: TRBV13
J gene: TRBJ2-3
clone size: .
D gene: .
CDR3 protein: CASSLTTSTGGPSTDTQYF
CDR3 DNA: TGTGCCAGCAGCTTAACCACTAGCACGGGCGGGCCTTCCACAGATACGCAGTATTTT

V gene: TRBV19
J gene: TRBJ1-1
clone size: .
D gene: .
CDR3 protein: CASSITTENTEAFF
CDR3 DNA: TGTGCCAGTAGTATAACCACAGAGAACACTGAAGCTTTCTTT

V gene: TRBV9
J gene: TRBJ1-3
clone size: once
D gene: .
CDR3 protein: CASSVVGGAGNTIYF
CDR3 DNA: TGTGCCAGCAGCGTAGTGGGGGGGGCTGGAAACACCATATATTTT

V gene: TRBV4-1
J gene: TRBJ2-5
clone size: .
D gene: .
CDR3 protein: CASSQLGVSGETQYF
CDR3 DNA: TGCGCCAGCAGCCAATTAGGGGTCTCGGGAGAGACCCAGTACTTC

V gene: TRBV4-2
J gene: TRBJ2-3
clone size: .
D gene: TRBD1
CDR3 protein: CASSRLGDRALTDTQYF
CDR3 DNA: TGTGCCAGCAGCCGCCTAGGGGACAGGGCCTTAACAGATACGCAGTATTTT

V gene: TRBV6-1
J gene: TRBJ1-3
clone size: .
D gene: .
CDR3 protein: CASNPNSGNTIYF
CDR3 DNA: TGTGCCAGCAATCCAAACTCTGGAAACACCATATATTTT

V gene: TRBV27
J gene: TRBJ1-1
clone size: .
D gene: .
CDR3 protein: CASSRTSIPEAFF
CDR3 DNA: TGTGCCAGCAGTAGGACTTCGATCCCTGAAGCTTTCTTT

V gene: TRBV5-1
J gene: TRBJ2-7
clone size: .
D gene: .
CDR3 protein: CASSLVTGTSYEQYF
CDR3 DNA: TGCGCCAGCAGCTTGGTTACAGGGACCTCCTACGAGCAGTACTTC

V gene: TRBV7-7
J gene: TRBJ2-1
clone size: .
D gene: TRBD2
CDR3 protein: CASSFSTSDNYNEQFF
CDR3 DNA: TGTGCTAGCAGCTTTTCGACTAGCGACAACTACAATGAGCAGTTCTTC

V gene: TRBV28
J gene: TRBJ2-3
clone size: .
D gene: TRBD2
CDR3 protein: CASSLNSGKSDTQYF
CDR3 DNA: TGTGCCAGCAGTTTGAACAGCGGGAAATCAGATACGCAGTATTTT

V gene: TRBV5-4
J gene: TRBJ1-4
clone size: .
D gene: TRBD1
CDR3 protein: CASSGTGGREKLFF
CDR3 DNA: TGTGCCAGCAGCGGGACAGGGGGACGGGAAAAACTGTTTTTT

V gene: TRBV5-1
J gene: TRBJ1-5
clone size: .
D gene: TRBD1
CDR3 protein: CASSVGTANQPQHF
CDR3 DNA: TGCGCCAGCAGCGTCGGGACAGCTAATCAGCCCCAGCATTTT

V gene: TRBV28
J gene: TRBJ1-5
clone size: few
D gene: .
CDR3 protein: CASSYGMLGNQPQHF
CDR3 DNA: TGTGCCAGCAGTTACGGGATGTTGGGCAATCAGCCCCAGCATTTT

V gene: TRBV19
J gene: TRBJ1-1
clone size: .
D gene: .
CDR3 protein: CASSILATEAFF
CDR3 DNA: .

V gene: TRBV5-1
J gene: TRBJ2-7
clone size: few
D gene: TRBD2
CDR3 protein: CASSLGTSSRTEQYF
CDR3 DNA: TGCGCCAGCAGCTTGGGGACTAGCTCCCGGACCGAGCAGTACTTC

V gene: TRBV29-1
J gene: TRBJ2-1
clone size: few
D gene: TRBD1
CDR3 protein: CSVGPQGAGGTLLF
CDR3 DNA: TGCAGCGTTGGGCCACAGGGGGCCGGGGGAACCCTGCTCTTC

V gene: TRBV11-2
J gene: TRBJ2-7
clone size: .
D gene: TRBD1
CDR3 protein: CASSQIQGSYEQYF
CDR3 DNA: TGTGCCAGCAGCCAAATACAGGGGTCCTACGAGCAGTACTTC

V gene: TRBV5-1
J gene: TRBJ2-7
clone size: .
D gene: .
CDR3 protein: CASSWGLSEQYF
CDR3 DNA: TGCGCCAGCAGCTGGGGACTCTCCGAGCAGTACTTC

V gene: TRBV27
J gene: TRBJ2-2
clone size: .
D gene: .
CDR3 protein: CASRRLGRDGTGELFF
CDR3 DNA: TGTGCCAGCAGACGGTTGGGGCGGGACGGGACCGGGGAGCTGTTTTTT

V gene: TRBV27
J gene: TRBJ1-4
clone size: once
D gene: .
CDR3 protein: CASSRDWSTNEKLFF
CDR3 DNA: TGTGCCAGCAGTCGGGACTGGTCAACTAATGAAAAACTGTTTTTT

V gene: TRBV28
J gene: TRBJ1-2
clone size: .
D gene: TRBD1
CDR3 protein: CAIKTGQGYTF
CDR3 DNA: TGTGCCATCAAGACAGGGCAGGGCTACACCTTC

V gene: TRBV27
J gene: TRBJ2-3
clone size: .
D gene: TRBD1
CDR3 protein: CASSSQTGLADTQYF
CDR3 DNA: TGTGCCAGCAGTTCTCAGACAGGGTTGGCCGATACGCAGTATTTT

V gene: TRBV30
J gene: TRBJ1-5
clone size: .
D gene: .
CDR3 protein: CAWSVDSGSQPQHF
CDR3 DNA: TGTGCCTGGAGTGTGGACAGTGGGTCTCAGCCCCAGCATTTT

V gene: TRBV7-2
J gene: TRBJ1-1
clone size: .
D gene: TRBD1
CDR3 protein: CASSFRQGGTEAFF
CDR3 DNA: TGTGCCAGCAGCTTCCGACAGGGGGGCACTGAAGCTTTCTTT

V gene: TRBV2
J gene: TRBJ1-5
clone size: .
D gene: .
CDR3 protein: CASRERGGGNQPQHF
CDR3 DNA: TGTGCCAGCAGGGAGCGTGGGGGGGGCAATCAGCCCCAGCATTTT

V gene: TRBV28
J gene: TRBJ2-7
clone size: .
D gene: TRBD2
CDR3 protein: CASSLYLLAGRYEQYF
CDR3 DNA: TGTGCCAGCAGTTTATACTTACTAGCGGGACGGTACGAGCAGTACTTC

V gene: TRBV27
J gene: TRBJ2-2
clone size: once
D gene: TRBD1
CDR3 protein: CASSLSYRTGKTTGELFF
CDR3 DNA: TGTGCCAGCAGTTTATCGTACCGGACAGGGAAGACAACCGGGGAGCTGTTTTTT